Below are 8 T cell receptor beta chains sequenced from a single sample in a study of T cell repertoires in cytomegalovirus infection. TCRdb called the reads again in MiXCR, with one record for every CDR3 protein. The sample carries 300,000 to 450,000 distinct CDR3 sequences, roughly 20% recorded once. Sequences were obtained from PBMCs. The receptors originated from a human donor in good health (CMV status not recorded). Some clones in this sample may be carry-over from other donors' samples.

The genes are TRBV13 and TRBJ2-7, with 8 nucleotides matching TRBD1. This CDR3 is built from 14 residues. Germline CDR1 reads PRHDT; CDR2 reads FYEKMQ (reference sequence). Trimming at V came to 9 bases and at J to 2 bases, leaving 9 bases not matched to a gene. In nucleotides, the CDR3 is TGTGCCAGTGGTCCGGAGGACAGGGCCTACGAGCAGTACTTC. Its protein product is CASGPEDRAYEQYF. The complete variable domain, with remaining parts taken from reference TRBV13 and TRBJ2-7, reads AAGVIQSPRHLIKEKRETATLKCYPIPRHDTVYWYQQGPGQDPQFLISFYEKMQSDKGSIPDRFSAQQFSDYHSELNMSSLELGDSALYFCASGPEDRAYEQYFGPGTRLTVT.

The gene calls are TRBV19 and TRBJ1-6; TRBD1 matches at 7 bases. Germline values: CDR1 LNHDA, CDR2 SQIVND (reference sequence). Germline trimming cut 6 bases from V and 6 bases from J; bases unmatched to any gene: 11. The length of the CDR3 is 16 residues. The CDR3 bases are TGTGCCAGTAGCATCACCTGGGACAGCTCTAATTCACCCCTCCACTTT. The encoded protein is CASSITWDSSNSPLHF.

The rearrangement joins TRBV20-1 to TRBJ1-2; D gene uncertain. This CDR3 has 14 amino acids. V was pared by 1 base and J by 7 bases, with 16 bases between. The germline CDR1 and CDR2 sequences are DFQATT and SNEGSKA (reference sequence). CDR3 in DNA: TGCAGTGCTAGAGTCTCCAGAGACCTATCTGGCTACACCTTC. It encodes CSARVSRDLSGYTF.

The chain employs TRBV5-5 and TRBJ1-2; D remains unclear. The CDR3 loop spans 17 amino acids. The germline CDR1 and CDR2 sequences are SGHKS and YYEKEE (reference sequence). V was pared by 1 base and J by 4 bases, with 20 bases between. The DNA of the CDR3 is TGTGCCAGCAGCTTGTCTCCAGAACTTTCCGGTAGCTATGGCTACACCTTC. It encodes CASSLSPELSGSYGYTF.

Here the CDR3 DNA reads TGTGCCAGTAGTTGGACGGCCGCTAACTATGGCTACACCTTC. It yields the protein CASSWTAANYGYTF. The V gene is TRBV19, the J gene TRBJ1-2; D unresolved. The V end lost 5 bases, the J end lost 0 bases, and 10 bases lay between the germline ends. From germline, CDR1 is LNHDA and CDR2 SQIVND (reference sequence). The CDR3 is 14 amino acids.

A few counts support this clonotype. This chain uses TRBV7-8 with TRBJ2-7; D not resolved. Trimming shortened V by 4 bases and J by 2 bases, and 15 bases separated the two germline ends. The germline gives CDR1 SGHVS, CDR2 FQNEAQ. The CDR3 is made up of 15 amino acids. This CDR3 is CASSYTAIKTYEQYF. The CDR3 coding sequence is TGTGCCAGCAGCTACACAGCTATTAAAACCTACGAGCAGTACTTC.

This clonotype was detected a few times. The rearrangement joins TRBV7-9 to TRBJ1-1; TRBD1 agrees at 9 bases. Germline V gives CDR1 SEHNR, CDR2 FQNEAQ (reference sequence). V lost 6 bases and J lost 4; bases outside the gene matches: 9. This CDR3 has 15 amino acids. The CDR3 region is CASRGNRGPITEAFF. The CDR3 region has the DNA TGTGCCAGCAGGGGGAACAGGGGGCCGATCACTGAAGCTTTCTTT.

This clonotype came up many times. CDR3 nucleotide sequence: TGTGCCAGCAGCTGGGAAGTTGCTAATGAAAAACTGTTTTTT. Translating gives CASSWEVANEKLFF. The chain recombines TRBV7-2 with TRBJ1-4; D remains unclear. V dropped 4 bases and J dropped 3 bases, with 9 bases sitting between them. Germline CDR1 and CDR2: SGHTA and FQGNSA. The CDR3 is made up of 14 amino acids.